This T cell receptor beta chain emerged from a study of cytomegalovirus exposure and HLA in healthy donors. General study findings and limits: Whilst most TCR sequences proved rare, a subset of public TCRs occurred across many donors. Later, TCR association rates were found to vary by HLA locus, highest for DRB1 and lowest for HLA-C.

To note about this clone: As yet, its antigen is unknown.

PCR used 60 Vbeta primers and 13 Jbeta primers. Produced via immunoSEQ multiplex PCR; TCRdb's table is partial and in-frame only. The profile covers approximately 200,000 clones, with 82% appearing a single time and 0.075% to 0.1% taken by the ten largest. This TCR was recovered from a boy aged 2 to 9 in good health and CMV-seronegative. Material for sequencing was PBMCs.

CDR3 bases: TGTGCCAGCAGCACACCCAGGGCCACTAAGGAGTACTCTGGAAACACCATATATTTT. Protein: CASSTPRATKEYSGNTIYF. The chain uses TRBV9 and TRBJ1-3, with D tentatively TRBD1 (5 bases). This CDR3 has 19 amino acids. Germline CDR1 is SGDLS and CDR2 is YYNGEE. The V and J ends lost 4 bases and 0 bases respectively, with 23 bases between them.